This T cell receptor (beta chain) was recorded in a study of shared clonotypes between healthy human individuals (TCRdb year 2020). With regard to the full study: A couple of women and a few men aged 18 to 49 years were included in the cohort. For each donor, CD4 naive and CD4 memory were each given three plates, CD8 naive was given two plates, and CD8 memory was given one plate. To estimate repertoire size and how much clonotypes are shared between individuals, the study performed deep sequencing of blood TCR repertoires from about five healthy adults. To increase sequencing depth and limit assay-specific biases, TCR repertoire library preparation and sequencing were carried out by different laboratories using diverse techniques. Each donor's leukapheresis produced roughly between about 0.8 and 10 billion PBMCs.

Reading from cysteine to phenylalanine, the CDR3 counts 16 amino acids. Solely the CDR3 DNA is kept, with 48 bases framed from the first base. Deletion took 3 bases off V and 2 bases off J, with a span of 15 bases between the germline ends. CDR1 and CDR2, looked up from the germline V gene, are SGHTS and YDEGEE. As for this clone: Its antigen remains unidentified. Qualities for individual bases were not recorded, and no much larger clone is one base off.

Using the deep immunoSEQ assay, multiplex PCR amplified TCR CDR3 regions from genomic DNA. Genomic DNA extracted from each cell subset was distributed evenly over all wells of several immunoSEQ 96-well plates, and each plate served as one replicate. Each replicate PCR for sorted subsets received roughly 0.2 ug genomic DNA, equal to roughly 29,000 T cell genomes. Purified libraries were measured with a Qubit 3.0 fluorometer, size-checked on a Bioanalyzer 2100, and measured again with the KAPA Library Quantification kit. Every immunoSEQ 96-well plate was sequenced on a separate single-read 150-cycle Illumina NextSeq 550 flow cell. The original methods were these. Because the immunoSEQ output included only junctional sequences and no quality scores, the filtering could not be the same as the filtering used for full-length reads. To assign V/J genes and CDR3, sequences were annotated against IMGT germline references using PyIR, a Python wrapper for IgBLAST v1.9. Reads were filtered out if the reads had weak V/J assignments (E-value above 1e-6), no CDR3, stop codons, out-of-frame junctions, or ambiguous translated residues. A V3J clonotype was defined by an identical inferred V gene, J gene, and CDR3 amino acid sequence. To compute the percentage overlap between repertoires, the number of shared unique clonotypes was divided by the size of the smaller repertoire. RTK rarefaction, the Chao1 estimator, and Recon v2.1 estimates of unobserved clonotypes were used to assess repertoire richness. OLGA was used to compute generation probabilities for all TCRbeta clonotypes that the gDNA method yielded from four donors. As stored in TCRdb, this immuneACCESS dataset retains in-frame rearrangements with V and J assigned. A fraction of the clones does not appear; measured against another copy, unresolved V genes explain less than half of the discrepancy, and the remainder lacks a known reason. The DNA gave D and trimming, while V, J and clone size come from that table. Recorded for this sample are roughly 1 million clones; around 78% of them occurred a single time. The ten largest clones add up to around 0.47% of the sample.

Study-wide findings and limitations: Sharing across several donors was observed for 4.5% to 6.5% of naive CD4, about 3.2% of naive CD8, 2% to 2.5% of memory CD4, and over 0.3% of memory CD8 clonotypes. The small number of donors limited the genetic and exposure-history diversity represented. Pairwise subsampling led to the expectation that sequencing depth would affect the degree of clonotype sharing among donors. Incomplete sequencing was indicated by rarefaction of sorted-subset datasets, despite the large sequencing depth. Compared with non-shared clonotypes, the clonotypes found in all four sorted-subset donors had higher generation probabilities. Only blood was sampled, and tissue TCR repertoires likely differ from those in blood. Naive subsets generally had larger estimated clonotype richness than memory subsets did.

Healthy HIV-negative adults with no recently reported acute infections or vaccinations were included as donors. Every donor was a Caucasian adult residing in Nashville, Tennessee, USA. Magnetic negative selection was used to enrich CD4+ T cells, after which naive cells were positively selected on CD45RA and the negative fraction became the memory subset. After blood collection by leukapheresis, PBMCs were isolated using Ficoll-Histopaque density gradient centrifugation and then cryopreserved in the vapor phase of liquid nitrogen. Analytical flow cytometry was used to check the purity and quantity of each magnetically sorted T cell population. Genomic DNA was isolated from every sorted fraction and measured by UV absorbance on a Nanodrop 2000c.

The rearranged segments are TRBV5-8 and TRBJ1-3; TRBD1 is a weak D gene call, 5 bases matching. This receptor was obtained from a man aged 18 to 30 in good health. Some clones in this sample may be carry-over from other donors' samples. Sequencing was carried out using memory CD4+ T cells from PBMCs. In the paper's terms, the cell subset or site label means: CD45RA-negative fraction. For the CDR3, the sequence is CASSSGHSSAGNTIYF. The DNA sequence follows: TGTGCCAGCAGCTCCGGACACTCCTCTGCTGGAAACACCATATATTTT.